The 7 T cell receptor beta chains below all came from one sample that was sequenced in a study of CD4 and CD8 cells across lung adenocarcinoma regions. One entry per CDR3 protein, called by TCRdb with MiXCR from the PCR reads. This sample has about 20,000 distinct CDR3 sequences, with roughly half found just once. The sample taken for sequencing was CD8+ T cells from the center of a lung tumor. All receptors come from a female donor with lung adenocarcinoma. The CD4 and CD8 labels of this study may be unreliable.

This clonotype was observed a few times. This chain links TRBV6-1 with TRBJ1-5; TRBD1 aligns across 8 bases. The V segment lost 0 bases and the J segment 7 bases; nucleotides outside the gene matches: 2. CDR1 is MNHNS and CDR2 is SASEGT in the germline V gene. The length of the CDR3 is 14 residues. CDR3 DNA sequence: TGTGCCAGCAGTGAAGCTGACAGGGGCCAGCCCCAGCATTTT. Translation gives CASSEADRGQPQHF.

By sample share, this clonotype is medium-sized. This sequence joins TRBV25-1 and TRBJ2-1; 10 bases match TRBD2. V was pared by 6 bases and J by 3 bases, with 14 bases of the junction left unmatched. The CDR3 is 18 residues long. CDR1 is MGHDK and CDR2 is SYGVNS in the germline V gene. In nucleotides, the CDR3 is TGTGCCAGCAGCCTTCCTGACGGGCTAGCGGGAGTCTACAATGAGCAGTTCTTC. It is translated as CASSLPDGLAGVYNEQFF.

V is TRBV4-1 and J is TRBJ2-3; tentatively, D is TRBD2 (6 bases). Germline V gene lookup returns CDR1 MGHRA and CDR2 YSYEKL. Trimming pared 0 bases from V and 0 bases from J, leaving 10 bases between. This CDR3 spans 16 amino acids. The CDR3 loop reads CASSQDRGASTDTQYF. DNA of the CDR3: TGCGCCAGCAGCCAAGATCGCGGGGCTAGCACAGATACGCAGTATTTT.

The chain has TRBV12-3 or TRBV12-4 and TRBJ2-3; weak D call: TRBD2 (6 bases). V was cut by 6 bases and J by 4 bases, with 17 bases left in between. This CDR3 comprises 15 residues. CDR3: CASSSRDSRADTQYF. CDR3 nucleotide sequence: TGTGCCAGCAGCTCACGGGACTCACGCGCAGATACGCAGTATTTT.

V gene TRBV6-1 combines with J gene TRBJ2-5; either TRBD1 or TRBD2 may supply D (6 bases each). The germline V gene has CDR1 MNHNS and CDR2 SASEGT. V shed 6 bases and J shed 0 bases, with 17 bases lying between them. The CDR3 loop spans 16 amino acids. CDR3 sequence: CASSGLGGRDQETQYF. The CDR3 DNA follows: TGTGCCAGCAGCGGGCTCGGGGGCCGTGACCAAGAGACCCAGTACTTC.

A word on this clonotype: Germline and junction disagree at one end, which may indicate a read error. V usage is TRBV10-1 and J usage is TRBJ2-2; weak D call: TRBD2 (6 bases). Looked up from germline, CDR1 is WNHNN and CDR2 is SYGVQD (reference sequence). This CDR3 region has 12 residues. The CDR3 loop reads CAGSANSGEQFF. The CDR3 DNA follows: TGCGCGGGCAGTGCCAATAGCGGTGAGCAGTTTTTT.

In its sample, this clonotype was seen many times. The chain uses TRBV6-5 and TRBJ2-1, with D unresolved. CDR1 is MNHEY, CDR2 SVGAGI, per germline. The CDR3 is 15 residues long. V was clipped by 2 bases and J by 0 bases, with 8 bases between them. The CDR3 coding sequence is TGTGCCAGCAGTTACGTGGCCAGCTCCTACAATGAGCAGTTCTTC. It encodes CASSYVASSYNEQFF.